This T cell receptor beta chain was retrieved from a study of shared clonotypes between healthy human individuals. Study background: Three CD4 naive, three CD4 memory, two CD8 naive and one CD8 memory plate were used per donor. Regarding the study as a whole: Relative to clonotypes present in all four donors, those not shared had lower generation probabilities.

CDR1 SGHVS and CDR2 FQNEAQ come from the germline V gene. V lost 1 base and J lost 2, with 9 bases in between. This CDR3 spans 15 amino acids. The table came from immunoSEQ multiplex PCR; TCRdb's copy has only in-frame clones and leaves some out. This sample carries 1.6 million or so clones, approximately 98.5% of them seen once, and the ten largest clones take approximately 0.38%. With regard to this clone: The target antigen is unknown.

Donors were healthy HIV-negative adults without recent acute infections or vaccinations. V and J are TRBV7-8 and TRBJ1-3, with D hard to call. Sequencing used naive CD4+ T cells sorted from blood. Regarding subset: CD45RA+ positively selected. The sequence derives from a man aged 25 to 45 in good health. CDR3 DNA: TGTGCCAGCAGCTTAGTACCTTTTGCTGGAAACACCATATATTTT. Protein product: CASSLVPFAGNTIYF. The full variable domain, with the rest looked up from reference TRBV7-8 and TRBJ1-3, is GAGVSQSPRYKVAKRGQDVALRCDPISGHVSLFWYQQALGQGPEFLTYFQNEAQLDKSGLPSDRFFAERPEGSVSTLKIQRTQQEDSAVYLCASSLVPFAGNTIYFGEGSWLTVV.